This T cell receptor (beta chain) was identified in a study of cytomegalovirus exposure and HLA in healthy donors. While unrecorded immune exposures were likely, the donors were nominally healthy when sampled. In germline, CDR1 is SGHAT, CDR2 FQNNGV. Unmatched junction bases numbered 16, after V lost 5 bases and J lost 6 bases. CDR3 length: 18 amino acids. PCR used 60 Vbeta primers and 13 Jbeta primers. The assay was immunoSEQ multiplex PCR, and TCRdb's table has in-frame clones only and misses some. Found here are about 110,000 clones; the top ten clones hold 5.5% to 8%. This clonotype was obtained from a man aged 35 to 55 in good health and CMV-seropositive. Material: PBMCs. The chain carries TRBV11-2 and TRBJ2-7; 13 bases are shared with TRBD2. CDR3 sequence (DNA): TGTGCCAGCAGCCTCGTCGGACAAGGACTAGCGGGAGAGGGCGAGCAGTACTTC. Amino acids: CASSLVGQGLAGEGEQYF.